This entry lists 10 T cell receptor beta chains sequenced from one sample in a study of Ad26.COV2.S vaccination and SARS-CoV-2 variants. Libraries were prepared by immunoSEQ multiplex PCR; TCRdb keeps only in-frame clonotypes and omits some of them. Of fewer than 500,000 clones detected, roughly 90% appear once; the ten largest clones hold over 9%. Treatment defined: about 20 received Ad26.COV2.S at low or high dose, single or two shots; five or six received placebo; per-sample allocation not given. The study sampled participants on day 63 after the first vaccine or placebo injection. Material: peripheral blood, obtained in a trial of Ad26.COV2.S vaccine versus placebo. The source is a person between 18 and 65 years old who received the Ad26.COV2.S COVID-19 vaccine or a placebo.

The chain combines TRBV7-2 with TRBJ2-7, with 7 bases identical to TRBD2. J lost 3 bases, V lost 3 bases, and 8 bases had no gene match. This CDR3 has 15 residues. Germline V gene sequence: CDR1 SGHTA, CDR2 FQGNSA. Here the CDR3 DNA reads TGTGCCAGCAGCTTTATGGCGGGAGACCTCTACGAGCAGTACTTC. As protein: CASSFMAGDLYEQYF.

The chain recombines TRBV18 with TRBJ1-2, with TRBD1 as a possible D gene (6 bases). The CDR3 has 15 amino acids. Between the trimmed V and J ends, which lost 2 bases and 4 bases, there was a span of 14 bases. CDR1 is KGHSH and CDR2 is LQKENI in the germline V gene. The CDR3 DNA reads as TGTGCCAGCTCACCAGGTGGGGGGCCCAGCTATGGCTACACCTTC. Translating gives CASSPGGGPSYGYTF.

This chain connects TRBV6-2 or TRBV6-3 to TRBJ1-1; the D is unclear. The germline V gene has CDR1 MNHEY and CDR2 SVGEGT. The CDR3 spans 14 residues. The V gene lost 2 bases and the J gene lost 2 bases, with 9 bases spanning the gap. The CDR3 nucleotides are TGTGCCAGCAGTTACCTGAGGATTAACACTGAAGCTTTCTTT. Translated, it gives CASSYLRINTEAFF.

The rearrangement joins TRBV11-3 to TRBJ2-7; 10 nucleotides match TRBD2. Germline V CDR1 and CDR2: SGHNT, YENEEA. The CDR3 contains 14 residues. V trimming: 5 bases; J trimming: 7 bases; junction bases outside the gene matches: 8. The CDR3, as DNA: TGTGCCAGCAGCGTGGGACTAGCGTCGGGAGAGCAGTACTTC. This translates into CASSVGLASGEQYF.

The V gene is TRBV3-1 (or the pseudogene TRBV3-2), the J gene TRBJ2-1; 8 nucleotides line up with TRBD1. The CDR3 is 18 residues long. CDR1 and CDR2 from the germline V gene are LGHDT and YNNKEL (reference sequence). The V segment lost 1 base and the J segment 5 bases; nucleotides outside the gene matches: 13. The CDR3 bases are TGTGCCAGCAGCCAAGGACAGGGGCCCATATTATGGAACAATGAGCAGTTCTTC. This encodes CASSQGQGPILWNNEQFF.

This clone was recorded only once. V gene TRBV3-1 (or the pseudogene TRBV3-2) combines with J gene TRBJ1-2, with TRBD1 matching 9 bases. J lost 8 bases, V lost 4 bases, and 5 bases had no gene match. Germline lookup yields CDR1 LGHDT and CDR2 YNNKEL (reference sequence). The CDR3 loop spans 13 amino acids. The CDR3 spells CASSPSGQGGYTF. CDR3 DNA sequence: TGTGCCAGCAGCCCCTCGGGACAGGGCGGCTACACCTTC.

This chain links TRBV30 with TRBJ1-6, with 7 bases identical to TRBD1. J lost 10 bases, V lost 4 bases, and 7 bases had no gene match. The CDR3 covers 13 residues. Per germline, CDR1 GTSNPN and CDR2 SVGIG (reference sequence). CDR3 sequence: CAWNDRVYSPLHF. In DNA, the CDR3 is TGTGCCTGGAACGACAGGGTGTACTCACCCCTCCACTTT.

As DNA, the CDR3 is TGTGCCATCAGTGAAAGGAATCGAGCGGGAGGGCACGAGCAGTACTTC. Its protein is CAISERNRAGGHEQYF. The gene calls are TRBV10-3 and TRBJ2-7; 10 positions agree with TRBD2. The CDR3 runs 16 residues. Looked up from germline, CDR1 is ENHRY and CDR2 is SYGVKD. Trimming at V came to 3 bases and at J to 5 bases, leaving 10 bases not matched to a gene.

This chain links TRBV9 with TRBJ2-5, with 12 bases lining up with TRBD2. J gave up 3 bases and V 4 bases, and 4 bases lay outside the gene matches. The CDR3 extends over 15 amino acids. Germline V gives CDR1 SGDLS, CDR2 YYNGEE. DNA for the CDR3: TGTGCCAGCAGCATTTGGACTAGCGGGAAAGAGACCCAGTACTTC. Translating it yields CASSIWTSGKETQYF.

The chain couples TRBV6-6 to TRBJ2-7, with 13 nucleotides matching TRBD2. This CDR3 region has 16 residues. Germline loops: CDR1 MNHNY, CDR2 SVGAGI (reference sequence). J gave up 0 bases and V 6 bases, and 5 bases lay outside the gene matches. Here the CDR3 DNA reads TGTGCCAGCAGCCTAGGACTAGCGGGGGTCTCCTACGAGCAGTACTTC. This encodes CASSLGLAGVSYEQYF.